The clone carrying this T cell receptor beta chain was seen ten or more times. TCRdb reanalysed the reads using MiXCR and keeps one entry per CDR3 protein. The table records approximately 250,000 distinct CDR3 sequences, 29% of them present only once. V was clipped by 3 bases and J by 2 bases, with 11 bases between them. The germline CDR1 and CDR2 sequences are SNHLY and FYNNEI. The CDR3 has 15 residues. This entry comes from a study of kidney transplant recipient with SARS-CoV-2 infection. The sequences come from a blood sample, collected at baseline and on day 111 from a kidney transplant recipient. This clonotype originated in a male patient aged 30 to 39 who had COVID-19 and was a kidney transplant recipient. Some T cells may originate from the graft donor. The chain recombines TRBV2 with TRBJ1-5; no reliable D call. This CDR3 reads CASSDGVMGNQPQHF. DNA for the CDR3: TGTGCCAGCAGTGACGGGGTAATGGGCAATCAGCCCCAGCATTTT. Full variable domain (outside the CDR3, taken from reference TRBV2 and TRBJ1-5): EPEVTQTPSHQVTQMGQEVILRCVPISNHLYFYWYRQILGQKVEFLVSFYNNEISEKSEIFDDQFSVERPDGSNFTLKIRSTKLEDSAMYFCASSDGVMGNQPQHFGDGTRLSIL.